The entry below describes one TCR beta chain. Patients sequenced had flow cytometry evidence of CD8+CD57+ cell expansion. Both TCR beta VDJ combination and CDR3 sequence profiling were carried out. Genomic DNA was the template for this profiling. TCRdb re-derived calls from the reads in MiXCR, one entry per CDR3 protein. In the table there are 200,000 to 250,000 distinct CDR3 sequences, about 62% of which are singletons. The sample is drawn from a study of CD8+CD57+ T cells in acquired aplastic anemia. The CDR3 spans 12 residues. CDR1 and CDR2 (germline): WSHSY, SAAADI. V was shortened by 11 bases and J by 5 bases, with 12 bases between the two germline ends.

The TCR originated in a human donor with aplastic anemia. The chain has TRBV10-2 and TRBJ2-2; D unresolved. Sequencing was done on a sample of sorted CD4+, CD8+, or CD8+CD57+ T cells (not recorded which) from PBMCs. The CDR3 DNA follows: TGCGCCTTTGGGATTGGGACCGGGGAGCTGTTTTTT. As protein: CAFGIGTGELFF.